This passage covers 7 T cell receptor beta chains from one sample sequenced in a study of neurological immune-mediated disorders. In TCRdb, the 5' RACE reads were re-called with MiXCR into one record per CDR3 protein. The table shows fewer than 20,000 distinct CDR3 sequences, with roughly 15% occurring only once. What was sequenced was PBMCs. These receptors were collected from a man in his 60s with HTLV-1-associated myelopathy (HAM/TSP).

This clonotype was seen ten or more times. The V call is TRBV29-1, the J call TRBJ1-5; TRBD1 matches at 7 bases. The CDR3 covers 13 residues. V dropped 6 bases and J dropped 5; count of bases not matched to a gene: 7. CDR1 and CDR2 from the germline V gene are SQVTM and ANQGSEA. This CDR3 reads CSVGDQGDQPQHF. The CDR3 coding sequence is TGCAGCGTGGGAGATCAGGGGGATCAGCCCCAGCATTTT.

Regarding this clonotype: A much larger clone lies one base from this, so it may be a read error. This chain links TRBV27 with TRBJ2-6; 7 nucleotides agree with TRBD1. In germline, CDR1 is MNHEY, CDR2 SMNVEV (reference sequence). The CDR3 spans 18 residues. Losses at the gene ends were 7 bases for V and 1 base for J; bases not matched to a gene: 13. The CDR3, as DNA: TGTGCCAGCATTTCCCCGACAGGGAAGTGGTCTGGGGCCAACGTCCTGACTTTC. This translates into CASISPTGKWSGANVLTF.

This clonotype was observed at least ten times. This chain joins TRBV28 and TRBJ1-1; D is possibly TRBD1 (5 bases). This CDR3 has 16 amino acids. Germline V CDR1 and CDR2: MDHEN, SYDVKM. V lost 5 bases to trimming and J lost 0 bases, with 16 bases between them. DNA of the CDR3: TGTGCCAGCAGTGGGGGACTTTGGCTCTTGAACACTGAAGCTTTCTTT. It translates to CASSGGLWLLNTEAFF.

This clonotype was seen ten or more times. CDR3 sequence reads: CASSLFGRVSSYEQYF. In DNA form, the CDR3 reads TGTGCCAGCAGCTTATTTGGCAGAGTAAGCTCCTACGAGCAGTACTTC. This rearrangement joins TRBV7-8 to TRBJ2-7, with D unclear. The CDR3 spans 16 residues. Germline V gene lookup returns CDR1 SGHVS and CDR2 FQNEAQ. The V gene lost 2 bases and the J gene lost 0 bases, with 14 bases spanning the gap.

The CDR3 DNA follows: TGCAGCGTTGGCGGGGGACTAGCGGGGCGCCCCTACAATGAGCAGTTCTTC. Encoded protein: CSVGGGLAGRPYNEQFF. The rearrangement joins TRBV29-1 to TRBJ2-1; TRBD2 matches at 13 bases. Trimming removed 4 bases from V and 2 bases from J; junction bases left unmatched: 8. CDR1 is SQVTM and CDR2 is ANQGSEA in the germline V gene. The CDR3 has 17 residues.

This clonotype has ten or more counts. The V gene is TRBV7-3, the J gene TRBJ2-3; a possible D gene is TRBD2 (6 bases). Germline V CDR1 and CDR2: SGHTA, FQGTGA. The CDR3 runs 13 residues. V lost 5 bases and J 6 bases, leaving 12 bases between the germline ends. CDR3 DNA sequence: TGTGCCAGCAGCACCTCCAGCGGGGATACGCAGTATTTT. Translation: CASSTSSGDTQYF.

This clonotype appeared many times. The rearrangement uses TRBV6-2 or TRBV6-3 and TRBJ2-7; TRBD2 matches 7 bases. V was pared by 6 bases and J by 6 bases, with 8 bases of the junction left unmatched. The CDR3 loop spans 13 amino acids. Looked up from germline, CDR1 is MNHEY and CDR2 is SVGEGT. CDR3 sequence reads: CASSQAKRGEQYF. The CDR3, as DNA: TGTGCCAGCAGCCAAGCAAAGCGGGGCGAGCAGTACTTC.